The table lists the clone carrying this T cell receptor (beta chain) with a count of one. Original analysis: Amplification of reference gene primers was used by the study to estimate nucleated cell counts. The repertoire was sequenced with immunoSEQ multiplex PCR; TCRdb's copy has only in-frame clones and lacks some. V and J calls and clone size are copied from that table; D and trimming were computed from the DNA. The profile shows 150,000 to 200,000 clones, approximately 80% of them singletons. Seattle patients were enrolled during active infection and followed longitudinally. This CDR3 spans 15 amino acids. V lost 2 bases and J lost 0, with 8 bases in between. The germline gives CDR1 LNHDA, CDR2 SQIVND (reference sequence). This entry comes from a study of blood T cell repertoires in COVID-19. Across the study: COVID-19 samples, acute and convalescent, were from the United States, Italy and Spain. The cDNA or gDNA used as material had been derived from T cells, B-cell-depleted T cells, or PBMCs.

What was sequenced was peripheral blood. The sequence was collected from an elderly woman with COVID-19, enrolled during active disease. The chain joins TRBV19 to TRBJ1-5; D remains ambiguous. CDR3 in amino acids: CASSIPSYSNQPQHF. The CDR3 DNA reads TGTGCCAGTAGTATACCCTCGTATAGCAATCAGCCCCAGCATTTT.